Listed below are T cell receptor beta chains from one sample, sequenced in a study of regulatory T cells in long-lasting Graves disease. A single record per CDR3 protein comes from TCRdb applying MiXCR to the multiplex PCR reads. Seen here are 300,000 to 500,000 distinct CDR3 sequences, more than 20% observed once, and the top ten hold less than 25%. Material: peripheral blood mononuclear cells (PBMCs), obtained when the disease was refractory, from a patient treated with antithyroid drugs. These receptors came from a female donor with Graves disease. Each CDR3 is given with its conserved first and last residue. Fields, in order: V gene, J gene, D gene, clone size, CDR3 length, CDR3 protein, CDR3 DNA. A D gene is named only where the DNA matches it firmly. For some rows the clone size is stated as once, few or many, or as a class when expanded; others skip it.

>TRBV14|TRBJ2-7|.|few|13
CASSLAVATEQYF
TGTGCCAGCAGCCTAGCGGTTGCCACGGAGCAGTACTTC
>TRBV7-9|TRBJ2-2|TRBD2|once|15
CASSWTSGSAGELFF
TGTGCCAGCAGTTGGACTAGCGGGAGTGCCGGGGAGCTGTTTTTT
>TRBV12-3/TRBV12-4|TRBJ2-7|.|few|13
CASRGRTTYEQYF
TGTGCCAGCAGGGGGCGGACCACCTACGAGCAGTACTTC
>TRBV30|TRBJ1-5|.|few|15
CAWSVENNSNQPQHF
TGTGCCTGGAGTGTAGAGAATAATAGCAATCAGCCCCAGCATTTT
>TRBV29-1|TRBJ1-4|.|many|12
CSGGVTNEKLFF
TGCAGCGGAGGGGTAACTAATGAAAAACTGTTTTTT
>TRBV28|TRBJ2-7|.|many|17
CASSLSYHIMGAYEQYF
TGTGCCAGCAGTTTATCGTACCACATAATGGGAGCCTACGAGCAGTACTTC
>TRBV12-3/TRBV12-4|TRBJ1-1|.|many|13
CASNTEGNTEAFF
TGTGCCAGCAATACCGAGGGGAACACTGAAGCTTTCTTT
>TRBV15|TRBJ1-2|TRBD1|.|17
CATSSSGTGGRDYGYTF
TGTGCCACCAGCAGCTCCGGGACAGGGGGCAGAGACTATGGCTACACCTTC
>TRBV20-1|TRBJ2-7|TRBD2|.|15
CSARGTGGPPYEQYF
TGCAGTGCTAGAGGGACGGGAGGGCCCCCCTACGAGCAGTACTTC
>TRBV9|TRBJ2-7|.|.|15
CASSVAMGGIDEQYF
TGTGCCAGCAGCGTAGCTATGGGGGGCATCGACGAGCAGTACTTC
>TRBV11-2|TRBJ1-1|.|many|12
CASSLRFTEAFF
TGTGCCAGCAGCTTACGCTTCACTGAAGCTTTCTTT
>TRBV3-1|TRBJ1-1|.|.|14
CASSLPGRVTEAFF
TGTGCCAGCAGCCTCCCAGGGAGGGTTACTGAAGCTTTCTTT
>TRBV18|TRBJ1-2|TRBD1|.|14
CASSPETRGDGYTF
TGTGCCAGCTCACCCGAAACCAGGGGGGATGGCTACACCTTC
>TRBV30|TRBJ1-2|.|few|15
CAWSSGGAGVGGYTF
TGTGCCTGGAGTTCCGGCGGGGCAGGAGTGGGGGGCTACACCTTC
>TRBV3-1|TRBJ2-7|TRBD1|many|14
CASSPTGAAYEQYF
TGTGCCAGCAGCCCGACAGGGGCGGCCTACGAGCAGTACTTC
>TRBV28|TRBJ2-5|.|many|13
CASSSQDVETQYF
TGTGCCAGCAGTTCTCAGGACGTAGAGACCCAGTACTTC
>TRBV13|TRBJ1-3|TRBD1|.|16
CASSLGTGFSGNTIYF
TGTGCCAGCAGCTTAGGGACAGGGTTCTCTGGAAACACCATATATTTT
>TRBV2|TRBJ2-6|.|many|13
CASSAIQANVLTF
TGTGCCAGCAGCGCGATTCAGGCCAACGTCCTGACTTTC
>TRBV4-3|TRBJ1-6|.|.|13
CASSQDIASPLHF
TGCGCCAGCAGCCAGGACATTGCATCACCCCTCCACTTT
>TRBV18|TRBJ2-5|TRBD2|.|15
CASSPLAGDGETQYF
TGTGCCAGCTCACCACTAGCGGGAGACGGGGAGACCCAGTACTTC
>TRBV5-6|TRBJ1-1|.|.|16
CASSSPGLDGNTEAFF
TGTGCCAGCAGCTCCCCGGGACTCGACGGGAACACTGAAGCTTTCTTT
>TRBV24-1|TRBJ2-1|.|.|12
CATSQEYNEQFF
TGTGCCACCTCCCAGGAATACAATGAGCAGTTCTTC
>TRBV11-2|TRBJ2-7|.|many|16
CASTSSLAFQAYEQYF
TGTGCCAGCACCTCCTCCTTAGCATTCCAAGCCTACGAGCAGTACTTC
>TRBV28|TRBJ2-2|TRBD2|many|16
CASSLRLAGGPGELFF
TGTGCCAGCAGCCTACGACTAGCGGGAGGTCCCGGGGAGCTGTTTTTT